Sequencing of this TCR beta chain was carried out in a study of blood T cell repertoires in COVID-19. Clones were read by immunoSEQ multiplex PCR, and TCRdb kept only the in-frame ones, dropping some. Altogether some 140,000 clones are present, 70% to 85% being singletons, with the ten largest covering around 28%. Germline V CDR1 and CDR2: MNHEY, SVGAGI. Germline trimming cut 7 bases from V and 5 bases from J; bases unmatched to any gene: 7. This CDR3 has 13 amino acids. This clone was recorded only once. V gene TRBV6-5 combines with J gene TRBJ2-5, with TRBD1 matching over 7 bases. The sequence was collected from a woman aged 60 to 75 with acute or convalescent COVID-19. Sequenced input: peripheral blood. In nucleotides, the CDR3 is TGTGCCAGCAAGGGGGCGCCTGGGGAGACCCAGTACTTC. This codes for CASKGAPGETQYF.